The TCR beta chain described here comes from a study of T cells in Graves' hyperthyroidism and ophthalmopathy. Across the whole study: The authors collected peripheral blood at initial diagnosis, before any treatment.

The study included ophthalmopathy patients with Clinical Activity Score at least 3, NOSPECS grade at least 4 and duration under 3 months. The PBMCs were taken from about 9.7 ml of fresh peripheral blood. Amplified TCR beta CDR3 regions came from RNA transcripts. HTBI primers drove first-round RT-PCR of the TCR CDR3. TCRdb processed the multiplex PCR reads anew with MiXCR; each CDR3 protein has one entry. This table holds 500,000 to 800,000 distinct CDR3 sequences, more than 14% found once. This clonotype was counted between two and nine times. V lost 0 bases and J lost 7, with 12 bases in between. The CDR3 is made up of 14 amino acids. Germline V CDR1 and CDR2: SGHDT, YYEEEE.

The chain links TRBV5-6 to TRBJ2-3; D might be TRBD2 (5 bases). This TCR came from a woman aged 50 to 65 with Graves' ophthalmopathy. The sample consisted of blood. The CDR3 is CASSLAGNVYTQYF. The DNA of the CDR3 is TGTGCCAGCAGCTTGGCGGGGAACGTGTATACGCAGTATTTT.